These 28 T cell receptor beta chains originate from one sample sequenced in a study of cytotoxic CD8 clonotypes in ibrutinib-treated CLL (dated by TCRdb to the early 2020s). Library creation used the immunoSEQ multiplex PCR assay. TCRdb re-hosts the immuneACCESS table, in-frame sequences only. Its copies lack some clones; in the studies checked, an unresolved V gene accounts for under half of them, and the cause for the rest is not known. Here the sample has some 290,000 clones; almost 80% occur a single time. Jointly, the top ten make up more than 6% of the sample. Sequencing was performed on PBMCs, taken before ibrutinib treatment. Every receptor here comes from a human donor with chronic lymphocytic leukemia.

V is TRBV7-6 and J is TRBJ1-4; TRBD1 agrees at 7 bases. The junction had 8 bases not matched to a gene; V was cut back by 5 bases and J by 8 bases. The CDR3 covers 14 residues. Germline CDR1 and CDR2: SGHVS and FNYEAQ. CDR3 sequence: CASSQTGSAEKLFF. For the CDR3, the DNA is TGTGCCAGCAGCCAGACAGGGTCGGCGGAAAAACTGTTTTTT. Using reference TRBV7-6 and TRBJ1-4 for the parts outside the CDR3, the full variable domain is GAGVSQSPRYKVTKRGQDVALRCDPISGHVSLYWYRQALGQGPEFLTYFNYEAQQDKSGLPNDRFSAERPEGSISTLTIQRTEQRDSAMYRCASSQTGSAEKLFFGSGTQLSVL.

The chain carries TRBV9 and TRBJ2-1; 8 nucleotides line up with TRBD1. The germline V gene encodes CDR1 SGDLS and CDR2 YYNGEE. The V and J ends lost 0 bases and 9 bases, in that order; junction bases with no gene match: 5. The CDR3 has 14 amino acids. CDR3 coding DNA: TGTGCCAGCAGCGTAGGACAGGGGACGGTTGAGCAGTTCTTC. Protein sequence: CASSVGQGTVEQFF.

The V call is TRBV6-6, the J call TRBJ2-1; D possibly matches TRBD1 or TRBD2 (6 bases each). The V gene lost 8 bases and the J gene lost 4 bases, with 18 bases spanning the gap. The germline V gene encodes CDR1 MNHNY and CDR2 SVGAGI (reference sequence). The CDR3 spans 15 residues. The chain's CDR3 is CASRRKGGLYNEQFF. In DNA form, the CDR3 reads TGTGCCAGCCGTCGGAAGGGGGGTTTGTACAATGAGCAGTTCTTC.

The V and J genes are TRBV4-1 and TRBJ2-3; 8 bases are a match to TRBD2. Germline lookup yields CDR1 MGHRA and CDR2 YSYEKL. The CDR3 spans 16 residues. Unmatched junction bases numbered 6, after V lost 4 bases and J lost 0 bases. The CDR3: CASSRGLVISTDTQYF. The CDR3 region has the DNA TGCGCCAGCAGCCGGGGACTAGTAATAAGCACAGATACGCAGTATTTT.

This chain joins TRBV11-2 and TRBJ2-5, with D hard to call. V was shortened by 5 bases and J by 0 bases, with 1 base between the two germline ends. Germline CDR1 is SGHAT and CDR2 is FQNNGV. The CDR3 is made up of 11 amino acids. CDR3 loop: CASSHQETQYF. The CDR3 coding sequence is TGTGCCAGCAGCCACCAAGAGACCCAGTACTTC.

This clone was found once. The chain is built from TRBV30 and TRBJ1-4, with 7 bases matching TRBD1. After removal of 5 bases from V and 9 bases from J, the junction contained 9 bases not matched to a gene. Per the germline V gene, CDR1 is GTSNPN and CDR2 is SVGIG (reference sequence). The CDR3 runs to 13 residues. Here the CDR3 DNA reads TGTGCCTGGTCGACAGGGAGAGCTAAAAAACTGTTTTTT. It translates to CAWSTGRAKKLFF.

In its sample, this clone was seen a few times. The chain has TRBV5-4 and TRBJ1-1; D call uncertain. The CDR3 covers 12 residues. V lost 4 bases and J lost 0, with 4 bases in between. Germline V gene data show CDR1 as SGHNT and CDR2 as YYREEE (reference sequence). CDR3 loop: CASSQMNTEAFF. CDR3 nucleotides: TGTGCCAGCAGCCAAATGAACACTGAAGCTTTCTTT.

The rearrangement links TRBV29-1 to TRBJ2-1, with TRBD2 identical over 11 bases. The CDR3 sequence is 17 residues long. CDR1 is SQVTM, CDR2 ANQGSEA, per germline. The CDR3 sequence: CSAPDRGSGRAPDEQFF. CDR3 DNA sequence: TGCAGTGCCCCAGACCGAGGTAGCGGGAGGGCCCCGGATGAGCAGTTCTTC.

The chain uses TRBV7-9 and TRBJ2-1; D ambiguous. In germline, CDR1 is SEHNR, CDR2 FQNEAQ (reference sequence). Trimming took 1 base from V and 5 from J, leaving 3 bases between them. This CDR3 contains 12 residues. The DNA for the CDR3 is TGTGCCAGCAGCTTAGGGAACAATGAGCAGTTCTTC. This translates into CASSLGNNEQFF. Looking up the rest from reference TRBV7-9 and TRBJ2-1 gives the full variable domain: DTGVSQNPRHKITKRGQNVTFRCDPISEHNRLYWYRQTLGQGPEFLTYFQNEAQLEKSRLLSDRFSAERPKGSFSTLEIQRTEQGDSAMYLCASSLGNNEQFFGPGTRLTVL.

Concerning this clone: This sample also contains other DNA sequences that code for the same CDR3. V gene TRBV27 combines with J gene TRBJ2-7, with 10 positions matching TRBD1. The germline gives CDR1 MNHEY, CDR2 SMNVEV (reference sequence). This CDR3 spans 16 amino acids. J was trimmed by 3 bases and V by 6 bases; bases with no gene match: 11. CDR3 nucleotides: TGTGCCAGCAGCCCGTCTACTGGGGACAGGGGCTACGAGCAGTACTTC. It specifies CASSPSTGDRGYEQYF.

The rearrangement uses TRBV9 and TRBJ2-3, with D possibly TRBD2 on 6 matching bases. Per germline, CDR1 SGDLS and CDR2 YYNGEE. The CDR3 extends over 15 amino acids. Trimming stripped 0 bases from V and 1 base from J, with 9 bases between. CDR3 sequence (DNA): TGTGCCAGCAGCGTAGGGAAGCGGGGCACAGATACGCAGTATTTT. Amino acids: CASSVGKRGTDTQYF.

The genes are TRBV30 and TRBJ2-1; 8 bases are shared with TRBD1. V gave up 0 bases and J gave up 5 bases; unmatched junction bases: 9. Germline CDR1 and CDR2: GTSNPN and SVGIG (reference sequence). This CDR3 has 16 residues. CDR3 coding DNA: TGTGCCTGGAGTGTAAACCCGACAGGGGCGAACAATGAGCAGTTCTTC. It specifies CAWSVNPTGANNEQFF.

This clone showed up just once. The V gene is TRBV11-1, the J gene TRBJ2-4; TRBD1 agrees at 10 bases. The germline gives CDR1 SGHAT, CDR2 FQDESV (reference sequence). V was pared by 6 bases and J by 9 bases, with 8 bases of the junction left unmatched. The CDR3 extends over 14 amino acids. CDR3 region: CASSLQGQGSIQYF. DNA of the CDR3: TGTGCCAGCAGTCTTCAGGGACAGGGGAGCATTCAGTACTTC.

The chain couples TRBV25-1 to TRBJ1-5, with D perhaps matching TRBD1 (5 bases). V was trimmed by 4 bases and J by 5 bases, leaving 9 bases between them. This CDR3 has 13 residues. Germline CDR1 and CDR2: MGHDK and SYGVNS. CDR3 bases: TGTGCCAGCAGTGGGCAGGGACATCAGCCCCAGCATTTT. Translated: CASSGQGHQPQHF.

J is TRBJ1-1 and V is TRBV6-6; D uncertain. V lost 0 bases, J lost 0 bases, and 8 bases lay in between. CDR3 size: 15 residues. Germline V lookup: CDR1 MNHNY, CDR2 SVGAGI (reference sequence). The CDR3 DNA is TGTGCCAGCAGTTACTCACCCAAACTGAACACTGAAGCTTTCTTT. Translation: CASSYSPKLNTEAFF.

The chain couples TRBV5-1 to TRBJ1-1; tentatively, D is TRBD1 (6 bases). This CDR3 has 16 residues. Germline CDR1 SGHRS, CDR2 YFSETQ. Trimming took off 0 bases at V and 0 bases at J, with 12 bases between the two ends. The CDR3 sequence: CASSLAEGGMNTEAFF. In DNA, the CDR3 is TGCGCCAGCAGCTTGGCCGAGGGGGGCATGAACACTGAAGCTTTCTTT.

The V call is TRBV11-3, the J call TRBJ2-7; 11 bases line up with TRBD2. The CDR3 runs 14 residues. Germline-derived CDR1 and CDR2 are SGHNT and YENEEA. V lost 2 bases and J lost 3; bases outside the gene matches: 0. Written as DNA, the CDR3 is TGTGCCAGCAGCTTAACTAGCGGGAGCTACGAGCAGTACTTC. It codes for CASSLTSGSYEQYF.

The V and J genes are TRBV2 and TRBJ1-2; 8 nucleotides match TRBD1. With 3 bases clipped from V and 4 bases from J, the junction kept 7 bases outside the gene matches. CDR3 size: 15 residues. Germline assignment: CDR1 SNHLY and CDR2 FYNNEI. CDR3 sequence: CASSEAGGRTYGYTF. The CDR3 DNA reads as TGTGCCAGCAGTGAGGCAGGGGGCCGTACCTATGGCTACACCTTC.

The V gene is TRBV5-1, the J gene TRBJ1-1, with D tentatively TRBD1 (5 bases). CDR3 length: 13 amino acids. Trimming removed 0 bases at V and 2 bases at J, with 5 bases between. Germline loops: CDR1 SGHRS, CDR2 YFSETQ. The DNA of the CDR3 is TGCGCCAGCAGCTTGGGGACAAACACTGAAGCTTTCTTT. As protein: CASSLGTNTEAFF.

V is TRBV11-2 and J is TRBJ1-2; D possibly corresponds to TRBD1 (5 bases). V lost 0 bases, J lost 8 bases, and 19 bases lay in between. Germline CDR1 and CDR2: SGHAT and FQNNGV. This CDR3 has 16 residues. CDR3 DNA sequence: TGTGCCAGCAGCTTAGACCCAGGGAGGAGTTCTTGGGGCTACACCTTC. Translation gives CASSLDPGRSSWGYTF.

In DNA, the CDR3 is TGTGCCAGCAGCACCCGGACACCCGGAAACACCATATATTTT. Translating it yields CASSTRTPGNTIYF. The gene calls are TRBV5-4 and TRBJ1-3; D perhaps matches TRBD1 (5 bases). The V end lost 4 bases, the J end lost 4 bases, and 12 bases lay between the germline ends. The CDR3 spans 14 residues. CDR1 and CDR2 (germline): SGHNT, YYREEE (reference sequence).

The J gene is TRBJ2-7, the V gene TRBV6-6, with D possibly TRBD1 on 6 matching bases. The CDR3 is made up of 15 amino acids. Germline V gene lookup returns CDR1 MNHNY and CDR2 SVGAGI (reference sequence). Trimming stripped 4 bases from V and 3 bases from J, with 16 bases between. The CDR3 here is CASSFSPGQFYEQYF. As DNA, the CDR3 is TGTGCCAGCAGTTTTTCACCGGGACAATTCTACGAGCAGTACTTC.

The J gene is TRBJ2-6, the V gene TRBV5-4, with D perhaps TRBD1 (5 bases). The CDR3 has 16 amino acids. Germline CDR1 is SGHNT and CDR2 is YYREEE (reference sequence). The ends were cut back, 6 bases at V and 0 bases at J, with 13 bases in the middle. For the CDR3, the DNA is TGTGCCAGCAATTTGCAGGGCGACTCTGGGGCCAACGTCCTGACTTTC. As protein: CASNLQGDSGANVLTF.

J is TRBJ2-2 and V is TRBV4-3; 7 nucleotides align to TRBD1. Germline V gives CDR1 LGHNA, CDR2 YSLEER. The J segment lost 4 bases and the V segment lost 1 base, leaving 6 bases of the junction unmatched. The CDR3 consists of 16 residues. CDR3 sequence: CASSQVRGLGTGELFF. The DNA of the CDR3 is TGCGCCAGCAGCCAAGTAAGGGGGCTGGGCACCGGGGAGCTGTTTTTT.

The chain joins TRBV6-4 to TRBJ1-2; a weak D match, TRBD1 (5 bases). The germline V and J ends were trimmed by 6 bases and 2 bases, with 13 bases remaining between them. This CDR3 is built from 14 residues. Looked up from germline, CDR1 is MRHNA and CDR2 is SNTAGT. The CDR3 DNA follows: TGTGCCAGCAGACAATCTACAGGCAACTATGGCTACACCTTC. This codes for CASRQSTGNYGYTF.

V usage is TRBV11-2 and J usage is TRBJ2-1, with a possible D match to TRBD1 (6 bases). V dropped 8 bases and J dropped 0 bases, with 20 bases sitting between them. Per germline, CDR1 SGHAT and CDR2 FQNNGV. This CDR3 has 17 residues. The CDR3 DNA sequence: TGTGCCAGCCACCCAGGCAGGGGCCTCAGCTCCTACAATGAGCAGTTCTTC. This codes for CASHPGRGLSSYNEQFF.

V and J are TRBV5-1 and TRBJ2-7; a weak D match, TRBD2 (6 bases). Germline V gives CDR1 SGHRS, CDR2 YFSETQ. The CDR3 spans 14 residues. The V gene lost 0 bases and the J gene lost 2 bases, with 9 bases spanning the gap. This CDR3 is CASSLDRGTYEQYF. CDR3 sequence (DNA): TGCGCCAGCAGCTTGGATCGGGGGACCTACGAGCAGTACTTC.

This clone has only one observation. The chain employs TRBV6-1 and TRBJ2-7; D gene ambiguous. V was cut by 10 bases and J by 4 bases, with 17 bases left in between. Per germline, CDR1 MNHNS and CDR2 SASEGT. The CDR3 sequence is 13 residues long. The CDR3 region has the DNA TGTGCCACCCTCCTCCTGAAAGGGTACGAGCAGTACTTC. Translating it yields CATLLLKGYEQYF.